This record looks at one T cell receptor (beta chain) sequence and its context. Its antigen is as yet unknown. This sample was taken from a study of T-cell memory formation after mild COVID-19. Germline V gene data show CDR1 as MNHEY and CDR2 as SVGEGT. With 0 bases removed from V and 5 bases from J, the gap between germline ends came to 17 bases. The CDR3 has 17 amino acids. Study results and caveats: Several responding clones turned up in pre-infection memory, indicating that cross-reactive memory may have taken part.

Via MiXCR, TCRdb re-called the 5' RACE reads, giving one row per CDR3 protein. Of more than 350,000 distinct CDR3 sequences listed, 15% to 20% are singletons. The material sequenced was PBMCs or a T cell subset sorted from them (not recorded which). The rearrangement links TRBV6-2 or TRBV6-3 to TRBJ1-5; the D gene is possibly TRBD1 (5 bases). The receptor comes from a man younger than 30 who had mild COVID-19 (a few samples of this study predate the infection). Cell type and time point are not known. CDR3 sequence reads: CASSYSRKKQADQPQHF. CDR3 nucleotide sequence: TGTGCCAGCAGTTACTCGAGAAAAAAACAGGCCGATCAGCCCCAGCATTTT.